Below, 20 T cell receptor beta chains from the same sample are listed, as sequenced in a study of cytomegalovirus exposure and HLA in healthy donors. The PCR ran on 60 Vbeta and 13 Jbeta primers. This table comes from immunoSEQ multiplex PCR, and its TCRdb copy is limited to in-frame clones, with some not included. The sample lists approximately 140,000 clones, roughly 77% seen once, with 3.1% in the top ten. The sample consisted of PBMCs. These receptor sequences come from a female donor in good health and CMV-seronegative.

As concerns this clone: At one boundary the junction diverges from the germline segment, which might be a read error. This rearrangement joins TRBV30 to TRBJ2-1; no firm D call. Germline V gene data show CDR1 as GTSNPN and CDR2 as SVGIG (reference sequence). CDR3 size: 10 residues. The CDR3 DNA is TGTGCCTGGAGTTACACTGAGCAGTTCTTC. It is translated as CAWSYTEQFF.

J is TRBJ1-2 and V is TRBV7-2; D perhaps matches TRBD1 (5 bases). This CDR3 has 14 residues. CDR1 and CDR2 from the germline V gene are SGHTA and FQGNSA. V lost 0 bases, J lost 8 bases, and 13 bases lay in between. The CDR3 coding sequence is TGTGCCAGCAGCTTAGCGGGTCAGGGCCCCGGCTACACCTTC. Translation gives CASSLAGQGPGYTF.

This clone showed up just once. This chain joins TRBV28 and TRBJ1-5; perhaps TRBD1 as D (5 bases). The V end lost 5 bases, the J end lost 2 bases, and 10 bases lay between the germline ends. Per the germline V gene, CDR1 is MDHEN and CDR2 is SYDVKM. The CDR3 contains 14 residues. Here the CDR3 DNA reads TGTGCCAGCAGTCTTCCACAGGGCAATCAGCCCCAGCATTTT. This sequence encodes CASSLPQGNQPQHF.

The V call is TRBV5-1, the J call TRBJ2-7, with D unclear. Trimming took 4 bases from V and 2 from J, leaving 16 bases between them. CDR1 and CDR2 (germline): SGHRS, YFSETQ. The CDR3 has 15 amino acids. The CDR3 is CASSVYTAAAYEQYF. CDR3 in DNA: TGCGCCAGCAGCGTATACACGGCGGCGGCCTACGAGCAGTACTTC.

With regard to this clone: The junction and the germline gene differ at one end; a read error may be behind it. V and J are TRBV9 and TRBJ2-1, with a tentative D call TRBD1 (5 bases). The CDR3 is 13 residues long. Germline values: CDR1 SGDLS, CDR2 YYNGEE. As DNA, the CDR3 is TGTGCCAGCAGCGTAGGACTGGACAAAGAGCAGTTCTTC. Translated: CASSVGLDKEQFF. Using reference TRBV9 and TRBJ2-1 for the parts outside the CDR3, the full variable domain is DSGVTQTPKHLITATGQRVTLRCSPRSGDLSVYWYQQSLDQGLQFLIQYYNGEERAKGNILERFSAQQFPDLHSELNLSSLELGDSALYFCASSVGLDKEQFFGPGTRLTVL.

This clone showed up just a few times. This chain joins TRBV2 and TRBJ1-4; 8 bases map to TRBD1. Trimming cost V 4 bases and J 7 bases; bases outside gene matches: 5. The V gene's germline CDR1 is SNHLY and CDR2 FYNNEI. The CDR3 has 14 amino acids. The CDR3 nucleotides read TGTGCCAGCAGTGGGACAGGGATTAGTGAAAAACTGTTTTTT. Translated, it gives CASSGTGISEKLFF.

The V call is TRBV9, the J call TRBJ1-1, with TRBD1 as a possible D gene (5 bases). V lost 3 bases, J lost 0 bases, and 12 bases lay in between. Germline V gene lookup returns CDR1 SGDLS and CDR2 YYNGEE. The CDR3 spans 15 residues. The CDR3 spells CASSGETTVNTEAFF. The CDR3 bases are TGTGCCAGCAGCGGCGAGACGACAGTGAACACTGAAGCTTTCTTT.

This rearrangement joins TRBV5-8 to TRBJ2-1; no clear D. V dropped 6 bases and J dropped 4 bases, with 11 bases sitting between them. This CDR3 is built from 13 residues. CDR1 is SGHTS, CDR2 YDEGEE, per germline. CDR3 region: CASTPPPYNEQFF. CDR3 nucleotide sequence: TGTGCCAGCACTCCCCCCCCGTACAATGAGCAGTTCTTC.

This sequence joins TRBV6-8 and TRBJ1-3; 10 bases are a match to TRBD1. The V segment lost 2 bases and the J segment 4 bases; nucleotides outside the gene matches: 14. Germline CDR1 reads MNHGY; CDR2 reads SAAAGT. This CDR3 spans 19 amino acids. The CDR3 is CASSYGGRQGAQGGNTIYF. The CDR3 coding sequence is TGTGCCAGCAGTTACGGGGGGCGACAGGGGGCGCAGGGGGGAAACACCATATATTTT.

The J gene is TRBJ1-2, the V gene TRBV30; D not resolved. The CDR3 loop spans 12 amino acids. Germline V gives CDR1 GTSNPN, CDR2 SVGIG (reference sequence). The V and J ends lost 7 bases and 2 bases respectively, with 11 bases between them. CDR3 in amino acids: CALARENYGYTF. CDR3 DNA: TGTGCCTTGGCCCGGGAGAACTATGGCTACACCTTC.

This clone was seen a single time. The chain uses TRBV13 and TRBJ1-1; 11 nucleotides match TRBD1. With V trimmed by 3 bases and J by 0 bases, 3 bases remained unmatched. Germline V gene sequence: CDR1 PRHDT, CDR2 FYEKMQ (reference sequence). There are 16 residues in the CDR3. The CDR3 sequence: CASSLGQGVMNTEAFF. CDR3 sequence (DNA): TGTGCCAGCAGCTTGGGACAGGGGGTCATGAACACTGAAGCTTTCTTT.

The chain recombines TRBV4-3 with TRBJ2-2; 10 bases match TRBD2. After removal of 1 base from V and 7 bases from J, the junction contained 18 bases not matched to a gene. The CDR3 is 20 residues long. The germline gives CDR1 LGHNA, CDR2 YSLEER. The CDR3 DNA sequence: TGCGCCAGCAGCCAAGGACTAGCGGGTTCTCGACCCCCCTTCGGCGGGGAGCTGTTTTTT. Encoded protein: CASSQGLAGSRPPFGGELFF.

CDR3 DNA: TGTGCCAGCAGCTTAGTTATTTCTGGGGCCAACGTCCTGACTTTC. Translation gives CASSLVISGANVLTF. The chain uses TRBV7-9 and TRBJ2-6; D unresolved. V was clipped by 1 base and J by 1 base, with 5 bases between them. The CDR3 has 15 amino acids. Germline V CDR1 and CDR2: SEHNR, FQNEAQ (reference sequence).

This clone showed up just once. V gene TRBV28 combines with J gene TRBJ2-1; 7 nucleotides match TRBD1. The germline V gene encodes CDR1 MDHEN and CDR2 SYDVKM. With 5 bases clipped from V and 4 bases from J, the junction kept 8 bases outside the gene matches. This CDR3 spans 15 amino acids. This CDR3 is CASSLDRVGYNEQFF. CDR3 coding DNA: TGTGCCAGCAGTCTCGACAGGGTAGGGTACAATGAGCAGTTCTTC.

The chain recombines TRBV9 with TRBJ2-7; TRBD2 agrees at 13 bases. Germline V CDR1 and CDR2: SGDLS, YYNGEE. This CDR3 spans 18 amino acids. J was trimmed by 6 bases and V by 5 bases; bases with no gene match: 17. This CDR3 reads CASSRSGLAGERASEQYF. The CDR3 nucleotides read TGTGCCAGCAGTCGGAGTGGACTAGCGGGAGAGAGGGCCTCCGAGCAGTACTTC.

This chain links TRBV10-3 with TRBJ2-3; 7 bases are a match to TRBD1. V trimming: 6 bases; J trimming: 4 bases; junction bases outside the gene matches: 4. This CDR3 region has 13 residues. Germline values: CDR1 ENHRY, CDR2 SYGVKD. CDR3 coding DNA: TGTGCCATCAGACAGGGGACACCAGATACGCAGTATTTT. Amino acids: CAIRQGTPDTQYF.

This clone was seen a handful of times. This rearrangement joins TRBV5-6 to TRBJ1-1; 9 bases are shared with TRBD1. Germline CDR1 is SGHDT and CDR2 is YYEEEE. The CDR3 has 13 amino acids. V shed 7 bases, J shed 5 bases, and the junction held 6 bases outside the gene matches. CDR3 protein: CASQNRGPTEAFF. The CDR3 DNA reads TGTGCCAGCCAAAACAGGGGGCCGACTGAAGCTTTCTTT.

This rearrangement joins TRBV6-5 to TRBJ1-2, with 7 bases lining up with TRBD1. This CDR3 has 13 amino acids. CDR1 and CDR2 (germline): MNHEY, SVGAGI. V trimming: 7 bases; J trimming: 4 bases; junction bases outside the gene matches: 6. The CDR3 is CASTTTGIYGYTF. The CDR3 DNA reads TGTGCCAGCACCACGACAGGGATCTATGGCTACACCTTC.

In its sample, this clone was seen a few times. This sequence joins TRBV5-4 and TRBJ1-2, with a tentative D call TRBD1 (5 bases). Germline assignment: CDR1 SGHNT and CDR2 YYREEE (reference sequence). The CDR3 has 14 residues. V lost 4 bases and J 4 bases, leaving 14 bases between the germline ends. The CDR3 here is CASSPSVGAYGYTF. CDR3 nucleotide sequence: TGTGCCAGCAGCCCTTCGGTAGGGGCCTATGGCTACACCTTC.

The chain carries TRBV11-2 and TRBJ2-1, with D possibly being TRBD2 (7 bases). Trimming shortened V by 11 bases and J by 7 bases, and 15 bases separated the two germline ends. CDR1 and CDR2 from the germline V gene are SGHAT and FQNNGV. The CDR3 covers 12 residues. CDR3: CASRRGGNEQFF. The DNA for the CDR3 is TGTGCCTCCAGAAGGGGGGGAAATGAGCAGTTCTTC. Full variable domain (remainder filled in from reference TRBV11-2 and TRBJ2-1): EAGVAQSPRYKIIEKRQSVAFWCNPISGHATLYWYQQILGQGPKLLIQFQNNGVVDDSQLPKDRFSAERLKGVDSTLKIQPAKLEDSAVYLCASRRGGNEQFFGPGTRLTVL.